This is a list of T cell receptor beta chains from one sample in a study of T cells in Graves' hyperthyroidism and ophthalmopathy. TCRdb re-analysed the multiplex PCR reads in MiXCR, keeping a single row per CDR3 protein. The data show approximately 400,000 distinct CDR3 sequences, roughly 14% seen once. The sample consisted of blood. These receptors all come from a man aged 25-45 years with Graves' hyperthyroidism that later progressed to Graves' ophthalmopathy. CDR3s include the opening cysteine and the closing phenylalanine or tryptophan. Fields, in order: V gene, J gene, CDR3 protein.

TRBV7-2	TRBJ2-2	CASSFGAGTGELFF
TRBV19	TRBJ1-1	CASTKGSSANTEAFF
TRBV18	TRBJ1-2	CASSPTAGNYGYNF
TRBV6-1	TRBJ1-2	CASTRHGGDGYTF
TRBV3-1	TRBJ1-5	CASSQDGVRNQPQHF
TRBV6-1	TRBJ2-3	CASNYLPGPSTDTQYF
TRBV7-9	TRBJ1-5	CASSLDGQGQPQHF
TRBV24-1	TRBJ1-2	CATSVLKYGYTF
TRBV27	TRBJ1-6	CASSLDWQDYNSPLHF
TRBV12-3/TRBV12-4	TRBJ1-4	CASTLGTSRGREKLFF
TRBV4-1	TRBJ2-7	CASSQERWGSYEQYF
TRBV7-3	TRBJ2-5	CASSLFPGLAGETQYF
TRBV6-1	TRBJ2-2	CAGSPLGTSGGGSLTGELFF
TRBV6-1	TRBJ1-5	CTSSLMGGNQPQHF
TRBV7-9	TRBJ1-3	CASSLAPGAGNTIYF
TRBV20-1	TRBJ1-2	CSARDLEGKYGYTF
TRBV3-1	TRBJ2-1	CASSQNRQPRLAGRYNEQFF
TRBV11-1	TRBJ1-6	CATRTSWGNSPLHF
TRBV11-2	TRBJ1-3	CASSYPGARNTIYF
TRBV27	TRBJ2-2	CASSLYGTGELFF
TRBV6-1	TRBJ1-5	CASTPDAYSNQPQHF
TRBV13	TRBJ2-7	CASSFRAHEQYF
TRBV5-4	TRBJ2-5	CVSSLAGQQETQYF
TRBV6-5	TRBJ2-7	CASSYIHGTGNHEQYF
TRBV24-1	TRBJ2-2	CATSDLHWTGEAGELFF
TRBV11-3	TRBJ1-1	CASSLAVRSEAFF
TRBV18	TRBJ2-3	CASSPRPRQSSTDTQYF
TRBV11-2	TRBJ2-2	CASSHPWLAITGELFF
TRBV3-1	TRBJ1-1	CASSQDLLSVVWVATEAFF
TRBV27	TRBJ1-5	CASSLSAGNNQPQHF
TRBV7-9	TRBJ2-3	CASTTSPDTQYF
TRBV15	TRBJ2-7	CATSRDRNNYYEQYF
TRBV7-9	TRBJ2-1	CASSLRDRAYNEQFF
TRBV2	TRBJ1-1	CASSVQGSTEAFF
TRBV28	TRBJ2-7	CASSLWNAYEQYF
TRBV7-3	TRBJ1-1	CASSLRSVKPAEAFF
TRBV9	TRBJ2-3	CASSVDGGLSTDTQYF
TRBV5-6	TRBJ1-1	CASSSLNTEAYF
TRBV28	TRBJ1-2	CASSSPLYGYTF
TRBV29-1	TRBJ1-1	CSVAPGAEAFF
TRBV11-3	TRBJ1-6	CASSLRSPLHF
TRBV3-1	TRBJ1-2	CASSQVTGSLGYGYTF
TRBV28	TRBJ1-4	CASALPGQLNEKLFF
TRBV2	TRBJ1-2	CASSAPGQQIYGYTF
TRBV30	TRBJ2-5	CAWSQTGAGETQYF
TRBV10-3	TRBJ1-2	CAISVSSGTNYGYTF
TRBV13	TRBJ2-5	CASSLGRFQETQYF
TRBV5-1	TRBJ1-2	CASSLAVGWYGYTF
TRBV4-1	TRBJ1-6	CASSQVVRGESPLHF
TRBV9	TRBJ2-3	CASSVGTSVGNTQYF
TRBV7-2	TRBJ1-5	CASSLGIGNQPQHF
TRBV20-1	TRBJ2-7	CSARTSSFEQYF
TRBV2	TRBJ2-5	CASSLGQGRYF
TRBV6-1	TRBJ2-2	CASSAGGGTGELFF
TRBV7-9	TRBJ2-1	CASSLGTGRAEQFF
TRBV9	TRBJ2-3	CASSVGGTDTQYF
TRBV4-1	TRBJ2-2	CASSQVWGAGELFF